The text below deals with one T cell receptor beta chain. Trimming cost V 4 bases and J 4 bases, with 14 bases left between them. CDR1 and CDR2 from the germline V gene are LNHDA and SQIVND (reference sequence). The CDR3 runs 15 residues. As processed by the authors: Amplification of reference gene primers provided the estimated nucleated cell counts. Assay used: immunoSEQ multiplex PCR; TCRdb lists only in-frame clones, some missing. From that table come the V and J calls and clone size; the DNA was used to work out D and trimming. The table has about 98,000 clones, 75% to 85% seen once; the top ten hold less than 25%. This sample was included in a study of blood T cell repertoires in COVID-19. At the level of the study: T cells, B-cell-depleted T cells, or PBMCs supplied cDNA or gDNA.

This clonotype originated in a man between 70 and 80 years old with acute or convalescent COVID-19. V is TRBV19 and J is TRBJ2-1; D is unclear. The specimen was peripheral blood. CDR3 DNA sequence: TGTGCCAGTAGTAAGGTCGGGTCCCTTTACAATGAGCAGTTCTTC. Translated, it gives CASSKVGSLYNEQFF.